The 26 T cell receptor beta chains below were found in one sample sequenced in a study of beta chain features in type 1 diabetes. Study-level points and caveats: Researchers report that Type 1 diabetes patients had moderately but significantly shorter TCRB CDR3s across all four CD4+ subsets.

No antigen has been identified for these receptors. The authors reverse transcribed all of the isolated RNA, so sequencing captured expressed TCRB transcripts. Data came from immunoSEQ multiplex PCR; TCRdb stores just in-frame clones and leaves some out. The table has 500,000 to 850,000 clones, over 12% seen once. Sequenced sample: naive CD4+ T cells from blood. These receptors all come from a man aged 18 to 29 with type 1 diabetes.

V gene TRBV4-2 combines with J gene TRBJ2-1, with 10 nucleotides matching TRBD2. V was pared by 4 bases and J by 4 bases, with 4 bases of the junction left unmatched. The CDR3 loop spans 15 amino acids. Germline V gives CDR1 LGHNA, CDR2 YNFKEQ. CDR3 bases: TGTGCCAGCAGCCGAGCGGGAGGGCGGTACAATGAGCAGTTCTTC. Residues: CASSRAGGRYNEQFF.

There are a few counts of this clone. Other nucleotide sequences in the sample specify the same CDR3. The chain recombines TRBV29-1 with TRBJ1-1, with unresolved D. Looked up from germline, CDR1 is SQVTM and CDR2 is ANQGSEA. V lost 1 base, J lost 2 bases, and 8 bases lay in between. The CDR3 is made up of 13 amino acids. The CDR3 region is CSVEGQENTEAFF. The CDR3 bases are TGCAGCGTTGAAGGGCAGGAAAACACTGAAGCTTTCTTT.

This clone has only a few counts. The chain links TRBV5-8 to TRBJ2-1, with D perhaps matching TRBD1 (5 bases). V shed 4 bases and J shed 0 bases, with 8 bases lying between them. CDR1 and CDR2 from the germline V gene are SGHTS and YDEGEE. This CDR3 spans 14 amino acids. CDR3 DNA sequence: TGTGCCAGCAGCCGAGACAGCTCCTACAATGAGCAGTTCTTC. Amino acid sequence: CASSRDSSYNEQFF.

This clone was seen a few times. This rearrangement joins TRBV25-1 to TRBJ1-1; possible D gene TRBD1, 6 bases. Trimming left V 5 bases short and J 5 bases short, with 12 bases between. CDR1 and CDR2 (germline): MGHDK, SYGVNS. The CDR3 runs 13 residues. The CDR3 region is CASSTGIHTEAFF. The CDR3 nucleotides are TGTGCCAGCAGTACAGGGATACATACTGAAGCTTTCTTT.

This clone was counted only a few times. The chain carries TRBV9 and TRBJ2-2; TRBD1 is a possible D gene (6 bases). CDR3 length: 15 residues. Germline CDR1 and CDR2: SGDLS and YYNGEE. With 0 bases removed from V and 5 bases from J, the gap between germline ends came to 11 bases. CDR3 DNA sequence: TGTGCCAGCAGCGTAGCCACAGGGTCGACCGGGGAGCTGTTTTTT. Its protein is CASSVATGSTGELFF. The full variable domain, rest sourced from reference TRBV9 and TRBJ2-2, is DSGVTQTPKHLITATGQRVTLRCSPRSGDLSVYWYQQSLDQGLQFLIQYYNGEERAKGNILERFSAQQFPDLHSELNLSSLELGDSALYFCASSVATGSTGELFFGEGSRLTVL.

In the case of this clone: Other DNA sequences in the sample encode the same CDR3. The rearrangement links TRBV7-9 to TRBJ1-1; TRBD1 might be the D (5 bases). The CDR3 length is 14 residues. CDR1 is SEHNR, CDR2 FQNEAQ, per germline (reference sequence). Trimming left V 0 bases short and J 2 bases short, with 7 bases between. The CDR3 sequence: CASSLAGANTEAFF. The CDR3, as DNA: TGTGCCAGCAGCTTAGCAGGGGCCAACACTGAAGCTTTCTTT.

The V and J genes are TRBV30 and TRBJ2-4, with D perhaps TRBD1 (5 bases). Germline-derived CDR1 and CDR2 are GTSNPN and SVGIG (reference sequence). Between the trimmed V and J ends, which lost 0 bases and 0 bases, there was a span of 9 bases. CDR3 length: 15 residues. CDR3 residues: CAWSVVGVAKNIQYF. The DNA for the CDR3 is TGTGCCTGGAGTGTAGTAGGGGTAGCCAAAAACATTCAGTACTTC.

The V call is TRBV9, the J call TRBJ2-3; D may be TRBD1 (7 bases). The CDR3 runs to 15 residues. The V end was cut by 0 bases, the J end by 6 bases, with 14 bases between. Germline V CDR1 and CDR2: SGDLS, YYNGEE. DNA of the CDR3: TGTGCCAGCAGCGTAGTAGGAGGGGGCAGGGATACGCAGTATTTT. It translates to CASSVVGGGRDTQYF.

This clone was counted only a few times. The CDR3 here is CASSLSPGQGNHEQYF. CDR3 DNA: TGTGCCAGCAGTTTATCTCCGGGACAGGGGAACCACGAGCAGTACTTC. The V and J genes are TRBV27 and TRBJ2-7, with 10 positions matching TRBD1. In germline, CDR1 is MNHEY, CDR2 SMNVEV (reference sequence). This CDR3 region has 16 residues. V lost 0 bases to trimming and J lost 5 bases; unmatched junction nucleotides: 7.

The chain uses TRBV6-6 and TRBJ1-5, with a tentative D call TRBD1 (6 bases). The CDR3 length is 15 residues. Germline V gene data show CDR1 as MNHNY and CDR2 as SVGAGI (reference sequence). V lost 7 bases and J 3 bases, leaving 16 bases between the germline ends. The CDR3 DNA is TGTGCCAGCAACCAACAGGGATCCCTCAATCAGCCCCAGCATTTT. Its translation is CASNQQGSLNQPQHF.

The chain uses TRBV6-4 and TRBJ2-3, with D tentatively TRBD2 (6 bases). Germline-derived CDR1 and CDR2 are MRHNA and SNTAGT. The CDR3 extends over 13 amino acids. V was cut by 3 bases and J by 6 bases, with 10 bases left in between. CDR3 amino acids: CASSEGGADTQYF. In DNA form, the CDR3 reads TGTGCCAGCAGTGAAGGAGGGGCCGATACGCAGTATTTT.

This clone appeared a few times. The chain combines TRBV29-1 with TRBJ1-5; 7 nucleotides line up with TRBD1. The V gene end was trimmed by 4 bases and the J gene end by 3 bases; junction bases not matched to a gene: 3. This CDR3 is 13 amino acids long. Germline V gene data show CDR1 as SQVTM and CDR2 as ANQGSEA. The chain's CDR3 is CSVAGTDNQPQHF. CDR3 nucleotides: TGCAGCGTTGCGGGGACAGACAATCAGCCCCAGCATTTT.

The chain recombines TRBV14 with TRBJ2-1; D may be TRBD2 (6 bases). The germline CDR1 and CDR2 sequences are SGHDN and FVKESK. The CDR3 is 16 amino acids. V lost 4 bases and J lost 0, with 13 bases in between. The CDR3 nucleotides are TGTGCCAGCAGCCTGCTAGCGCTTAGCTCCTACAATGAGCAGTTCTTC. Its protein is CASSLLALSSYNEQFF.

The chain is built from TRBV5-1 and TRBJ2-3, with TRBD2 matching over 8 bases. In germline, CDR1 is SGHRS, CDR2 YFSETQ. The CDR3 is 17 amino acids. J was trimmed by 0 bases and V by 1 base; bases with no gene match: 7. The CDR3: CASSLNPAGDSTDTQYF. The CDR3 DNA reads as TGCGCCAGCAGCTTGAATCCAGCGGGAGATAGCACAGATACGCAGTATTTT.

This clone has more than one count but fewer than ten. The genes are TRBV28 and TRBJ1-2, with no clear D. The CDR3 totals 14 residues. The V gene's germline CDR1 is MDHEN and CDR2 SYDVKM. Trimming shortened V by 6 bases and J by 8 bases, and 19 bases separated the two germline ends. CDR3 loop: CASSAPDLPGGYTF. In DNA, the CDR3 is TGTGCCAGCAGCGCACCCGACCTCCCTGGGGGCTACACCTTC.

This clone has just a few counts. The gene calls are TRBV5-1 and TRBJ2-6; D gene ambiguous. Germline values: CDR1 SGHRS, CDR2 YFSETQ. The V and J ends lost 4 bases and 2 bases respectively, with 7 bases between them. This CDR3 has 14 amino acids. Here the CDR3 reads CASSPVPGANVLTF. The CDR3 bases are TGCGCCAGCAGCCCGGTTCCTGGGGCCAACGTCCTGACTTTC.

This rearrangement joins TRBV7-8 to TRBJ2-7, with 10 bases fitting TRBD2. This CDR3 has 15 residues. With 3 bases clipped from V and 6 bases from J, the junction kept 8 bases outside the gene matches. Germline V CDR1 and CDR2: SGHVS, FQNEAQ. CDR3 in amino acids: CASSLTVTSGPEQYF. For the CDR3, the DNA is TGTGCCAGCAGCTTGACGGTGACTAGCGGGCCCGAGCAGTACTTC. Variable domain in full (rest from reference TRBV7-8 and TRBJ2-7): GAGVSQSPRYKVAKRGQDVALRCDPISGHVSLFWYQQALGQGPEFLTYFQNEAQLDKSGLPSDRFFAERPEGSVSTLKIQRTQQEDSAVYLCASSLTVTSGPEQYFGPGTRLTVT.

The chain joins TRBV4-2 to TRBJ1-2; D is unclear. Per germline, CDR1 LGHNA and CDR2 YNFKEQ. V dropped 8 bases and J dropped 4 bases, with 23 bases sitting between them. The CDR3 spans 16 residues. Here the CDR3 DNA reads TGTGCCAGCGGAATTCCCGGAGAGGTTGGCCCCTATGGCTACACCTTC. Translation: CASGIPGEVGPYGYTF.

The CDR3 loop reads CASIQRHTGFGYGYTF. CDR3 in DNA: TGTGCCAGCATCCAAAGACACACAGGGTTTGGCTATGGCTACACCTTC. The rearrangement joins TRBV5-6 to TRBJ1-2; D might be TRBD1 (6 bases). The CDR3 extends over 16 amino acids. V was shortened by 6 bases and J by 4 bases, with 22 bases between the two germline ends. From germline, CDR1 is SGHDT and CDR2 YYEEEE.

The chain uses TRBV6-6 and TRBJ2-7; unclear D gene. The V end lost 4 bases, the J end lost 4 bases, and 11 bases lay between the germline ends. CDR3 length equals 13 residues. Germline V gives CDR1 MNHNY, CDR2 SVGAGI (reference sequence). CDR3 DNA: TGTGCCAGCAGTTTATCACAGCGATACGAGCAGTACTTC. It encodes CASSLSQRYEQYF.

This clone was observed a few times. This sequence joins TRBV7-2 and TRBJ2-5, with D hard to call. The CDR3 has 14 residues. Trimming shortened V by 5 bases and J by 0 bases, and 10 bases separated the two germline ends. The V gene's germline CDR1 is SGHTA and CDR2 FQGNSA. CDR3 loop: CASSPTSYQETQYF. The CDR3 nucleotides read TGTGCCAGCAGCCCGACCTCGTACCAAGAGACCCAGTACTTC.

V and J are TRBV6-5 and TRBJ2-7; 7 bases are shared with TRBD1. The CDR3 totals 13 residues. After removal of 6 bases from V and 6 bases from J, the junction contained 8 bases not matched to a gene. CDR1 and CDR2 from the germline V gene are MNHEY and SVGAGI. The CDR3 coding sequence is TGTGCCAGCAGGTATGGACAGGCGGGCGAGCAGTACTTC. Translating gives CASRYGQAGEQYF.

The V call is TRBV20-1, the J call TRBJ2-7; a weak D match, TRBD1 (5 bases). In germline, CDR1 is DFQATT, CDR2 SNEGSKA (reference sequence). CDR3 length equals 11 residues. V lost 6 bases and J lost 6, with 12 bases in between. The CDR3 DNA is TGCAGTGCGGGCTCGACAGCCGAGCAGTACTTC. As protein: CSAGSTAEQYF.

Regarding this clone: Other nucleotide sequences in the sample specify the same CDR3. The V and J genes are TRBV30 and TRBJ1-5; D is unresolved. The germline V and J ends were trimmed by 1 base and 3 bases, with 4 bases remaining between them. The CDR3 is 12 residues long. In germline, CDR1 is GTSNPN, CDR2 SVGIG (reference sequence). CDR3 sequence reads: CAWSGTNQPQHF. Written as DNA, the CDR3 is TGTGCCTGGAGTGGAACCAATCAGCCCCAGCATTTT.

This clone came up a few times. The chain is built from TRBV7-3 and TRBJ1-1; D is unresolved. The germline V and J ends were trimmed by 6 bases and 7 bases, with 18 bases remaining between them. The CDR3 contains 14 residues. The V gene's germline CDR1 is SGHTA and CDR2 FQGTGA. The chain's CDR3 is CASRVSGLLSEAFF. CDR3 sequence (DNA): TGTGCCAGCAGGGTCTCTGGACTTCTGAGTGAAGCTTTCTTT.

This clone showed up just a few times. The chain recombines TRBV4-2 with TRBJ1-2; possible D gene TRBD1, 5 bases. The CDR3 covers 14 residues. The germline V gene encodes CDR1 LGHNA and CDR2 YNFKEQ. V dropped 2 bases and J dropped 2 bases, with 9 bases sitting between them. The CDR3 sequence is CASSQWDGNYGYTF. DNA for the CDR3: TGTGCCAGCAGCCAATGGGACGGAAACTATGGCTACACCTTC.